These 30 T cell receptor beta chains originate from one sample sequenced in a study of blood T cell repertoires in COVID-19. Measured with immunoSEQ multiplex PCR; TCRdb has only the in-frame clones, and not every one. The repertoire holds some 67,000 clones, with around 88% as singletons. The sample taken for sequencing was peripheral blood. The source of these receptors is a woman of 80 years or more with acute or convalescent COVID-19.

The chain combines TRBV7-2 with TRBJ1-5, with 7 bases that match TRBD1. CDR1 SGHTA and CDR2 FQGNSA come from the germline V gene. The CDR3 covers 15 residues. Trimming took 4 bases from V and 7 from J; bases not matched to a gene: 10. The CDR3 loop is CASSSIDRVSQPQHF. In DNA, the CDR3 is TGTGCCAGCAGCTCAATAGACAGGGTTAGCCAGCCCCAGCATTTT.

This clone appeared once. This chain links TRBV13 with TRBJ1-1; TRBD1 matches 7 bases. The V gene's germline CDR1 is PRHDT and CDR2 FYEKMQ (reference sequence). The V gene end was trimmed by 3 bases and the J gene end by 11 bases; junction bases not matched to a gene: 12. CDR3 length equals 14 residues. CDR3 protein: CASSLQGGSFGAFF. The CDR3 DNA reads TGTGCCAGCAGCTTGCAGGGGGGATCCTTTGGGGCTTTCTTT.

Worth noting for this clone: The same CDR3 also results from other DNA sequences found in this sample. This chain links TRBV5-1 with TRBJ1-2; TRBD1 agrees at 7 bases. The ends lost 4 bases at V and 0 bases at J; junction bases unmatched: 3. CDR3 length equals 14 residues. The germline CDR1 and CDR2 sequences are SGHRS and YFSETQ. CDR3 sequence: CASSTGTANYGYTF. DNA of the CDR3: TGCGCCAGCAGCACGGGGACAGCTAACTATGGCTACACCTTC.

The chain employs TRBV3-1 (or the pseudogene TRBV3-2) and TRBJ2-2; D unclear. The CDR3 spans 14 residues. Germline CDR1 and CDR2: LGHDT and YNNKEL (reference sequence). Trimming took 7 bases from V and 6 from J, leaving 15 bases between them. Written as DNA, the CDR3 is TGTGCCAGCACCCCATATGCGATGGCCGGGGAGCTGTTTTTT. This gives the protein CASTPYAMAGELFF.

The chain carries TRBV13 and TRBJ2-1; 12 bases agree with TRBD1. Germline-derived CDR1 and CDR2 are PRHDT and FYEKMQ (reference sequence). This CDR3 comprises 14 residues. V trimming: 5 bases; J trimming: 10 bases; junction bases outside the gene matches: 6. In DNA, the CDR3 is TGTGCCAGCAGCCGGGGACAGGGGGCAACGGAGCAGTTCTTC. It specifies CASSRGQGATEQFF.

This rearrangement joins TRBV11-2 to TRBJ2-1; 11 nucleotides align to TRBD2. The CDR3 has 15 residues. With V trimmed by 1 base and J by 9 bases, 5 bases remained unmatched. CDR1 and CDR2 from the germline V gene are SGHAT and FQNNGV. The CDR3 region has the DNA TGTGCCAGCAGCTTAGGGCTAGCGGGAGGATTTGAGCAGTTCTTC. It yields the protein CASSLGLAGGFEQFF.

This clone turned up a few times. This chain connects TRBV7-9 to TRBJ2-5; TRBD2 might be the D (6 bases). Germline assignment: CDR1 SEHNR and CDR2 FQNEAQ (reference sequence). The CDR3 is made up of 16 amino acids. V lost 5 bases and J 3 bases, leaving 19 bases between the germline ends. The CDR3 spells CASSPSVGGREETQYF. In DNA form, the CDR3 reads TGTGCCAGCAGCCCGTCCGTCGGGGGACGGGAAGAGACCCAGTACTTC.

V gene TRBV7-2 combines with J gene TRBJ2-3; 7 bases are shared with TRBD1. The CDR3 length is 14 residues. Unmatched junction bases numbered 9, after V lost 3 bases and J lost 9 bases. In germline, CDR1 is SGHTA, CDR2 FQGNSA. The CDR3 sequence: CASSFGTVSWTQYF. Written as DNA, the CDR3 is TGTGCCAGCAGCTTTGGGACAGTCTCTTGGACGCAGTATTTT.

The chain combines TRBV3-1 (or the pseudogene TRBV3-2) with TRBJ2-5; a weak D match, TRBD2 (6 bases). The V gene lost 0 bases and the J gene lost 4 bases, with 18 bases spanning the gap. Germline lookup yields CDR1 LGHDT and CDR2 YNNKEL (reference sequence). This CDR3 is 17 amino acids long. Here the CDR3 reads CASSQDVGSGDRETQYF. Written as DNA, the CDR3 is TGTGCCAGCAGCCAAGATGTCGGGTCGGGGGATCGAGAGACCCAGTACTTC.

CDR3 in amino acids: CASSPGAQGAMRYGYTF. Here the CDR3 DNA reads TGTGCCAGCTCACCGGGAGCACAGGGGGCGATGCGGTATGGCTACACCTTC. V and J are TRBV18 and TRBJ1-2, with 9 bases that match TRBD1. Germline-derived CDR1 and CDR2 are KGHSH and LQKENI. The V gene end was trimmed by 3 bases and the J gene end by 5 bases; junction bases not matched to a gene: 13. The CDR3 extends over 17 amino acids.

This rearrangement joins TRBV28 to TRBJ1-1; 8 nucleotides agree with TRBD1. The CDR3 spans 13 residues. Germline V gives CDR1 MDHEN, CDR2 SYDVKM. The V gene end was trimmed by 6 bases and the J gene end by 11 bases; junction bases not matched to a gene: 11. CDR3 sequence reads: CASRAIDRGRAFF. CDR3 nucleotide sequence: TGTGCCAGCAGAGCCATCGACAGGGGAAGGGCTTTCTTT.

V usage is TRBV7-2 and J usage is TRBJ2-3; tentative D call: TRBD2 (5 bases). V was pared by 10 bases and J by 3 bases, with 17 bases between. From germline, CDR1 is SGHTA and CDR2 FQGNSA. This CDR3 comprises 14 residues. CDR3 sequence reads: CATSGFTRTDTQYF. CDR3 DNA: TGTGCCACCTCGGGGTTTACGAGGACAGATACGCAGTATTTT. Variable domain in full (rest from reference TRBV7-2 and TRBJ2-3): GAGVSQSPSNKVTEKGKDVELRCDPISGHTALYWYRQSLGQGLEFLIYFQGNSAPDKSGLPSDRFSAERTGGSVSTLTIQRTQQEDSAVYLCATSGFTRTDTQYFGPGTRLTVL.

The rearrangement joins TRBV7-9 to TRBJ1-1; a possible D gene is TRBD1 (6 bases). Germline CDR1 is SEHNR and CDR2 is FQNEAQ (reference sequence). This CDR3 spans 15 amino acids. Trimming stripped 1 base from V and 2 bases from J, with 11 bases between. The CDR3 here is CASSLVQGINTEAFF. CDR3 coding DNA: TGTGCCAGCAGCTTAGTACAGGGCATAAACACTGAAGCTTTCTTT.

The rearrangement joins TRBV5-5 to TRBJ1-5, with 11 positions matching TRBD1. V shed 2 bases and J 9 bases; nucleotides not matched to a gene: 4. The CDR3 is 14 amino acids. Germline V gives CDR1 SGHKS, CDR2 YYEKEE (reference sequence). CDR3 coding DNA: TGTGCCAGCAGCTTAGGGACAGGGGGGAGGCCCCAGCATTTT. Translated, it gives CASSLGTGGRPQHF.

The rearrangement joins TRBV5-4 to TRBJ2-3; D unclear. V lost 4 bases, J lost 11 bases, and 14 bases lay in between. Germline CDR1 is SGHNT and CDR2 is YYREEE (reference sequence). This CDR3 region has 12 residues. CDR3 residues: CASSETKAVQYF. In DNA, the CDR3 is TGTGCCAGCAGCGAGACCAAGGCGGTGCAGTATTTT. Supplemented by reference TRBV5-4 and TRBJ2-3, the full variable domain reads ETGVTQSPTHLIKTRGQQVTLRCSSQSGHNTVSWYQQALGQGPQFIFQYYREEENGRGNFPPRFSGLQFPNYSSELNVNALELDDSALYLCASSETKAVQYFGPGTRLTVL.

This clone was seen only a few times. The chain employs TRBV4-1 and TRBJ2-3; D remains ambiguous. The germline CDR1 and CDR2 sequences are MGHRA and YSYEKL. V lost 1 base, J lost 8 bases, and 19 bases lay in between. The CDR3 contains 16 residues. Here the CDR3 reads CASSQAGNHASGTQYF. The CDR3 DNA is TGCGCCAGCAGCCAAGCTGGTAACCACGCATCAGGTACGCAGTATTTT.

The V gene is TRBV11-2, the J gene TRBJ1-6, with no clear D. The CDR3 contains 15 residues. Germline V gives CDR1 SGHAT, CDR2 FQNNGV. V was cut by 3 bases and J by 4 bases, with 10 bases left in between. CDR3 amino acids: CASSFAEVYNSPLHF. The CDR3 DNA reads TGTGCCAGCAGCTTCGCGGAGGTTTATAATTCACCCCTCCACTTT.

The J gene is TRBJ2-1, the V gene TRBV15; 7 bases map to TRBD2. In germline, CDR1 is LNHNV, CDR2 YYDKDF (reference sequence). The CDR3 runs to 15 residues. Trimming cost V 4 bases and J 12 bases; bases outside gene matches: 15. CDR3 nucleotides: TGTGCCACCAGCACCGGGAAGTCCCGGGGGGAATCGCAGTTCTTC. Its protein is CATSTGKSRGESQFF. Complete variable domain (other parts from reference TRBV15 and TRBJ2-1): DAMVIQNPRYQVTQFGKPVTLSCSQTLNHNVMYWYQQKSSQAPKLLFHYYDKDFNNEADTPDNFQSRRPNTSFCFLDIRSPGLGDTAMYLCATSTGKSRGESQFFGPGTRLTVL.

V and J are TRBV10-1 and TRBJ2-2; 11 positions agree with TRBD1. V was pared by 6 bases and J by 6 bases, with 3 bases of the junction left unmatched. Germline V lookup: CDR1 WNHNN, CDR2 SYGVQD (reference sequence). The CDR3 contains 14 residues. The CDR3: CASSPGQGAGELFF. The CDR3 nucleotides are TGCGCCAGCAGCCCGGGACAGGGGGCCGGGGAGCTGTTTTTT.

The chain joins TRBV5-1 to TRBJ1-6; 9 bases are shared with TRBD1. The germline V gene has CDR1 SGHRS and CDR2 YFSETQ. V shed 1 base and J 10 bases; nucleotides not matched to a gene: 6. This CDR3 has 15 residues. The CDR3 nucleotides read TGCGCCAGCAGCTTGACAGGGGGCGCGAAATCACCCCTCCACTTT. As protein: CASSLTGGAKSPLHF.

The CDR3 DNA reads as TGTGCCAGCAGCTTAGTTAGCGGGAGGAGGGATTACGAGCAGTACTTC. Translated, it gives CASSLVSGRRDYEQYF. This chain joins TRBV7-8 and TRBJ2-7, with 10 positions matching TRBD2. From germline, CDR1 is SGHVS and CDR2 FQNEAQ. V was clipped by 1 base and J by 4 bases; unmatched bases: 7. There are 16 residues in the CDR3.

This rearrangement joins TRBV19 to TRBJ1-5; weak D call: TRBD1 (5 bases). The V gene's germline CDR1 is LNHDA and CDR2 SQIVND (reference sequence). Trimming removed 2 bases at V and 0 bases at J, with 8 bases between. The CDR3 has 15 amino acids. CDR3 region: CASSILGDSNQPQHF. Here the CDR3 DNA reads TGTGCCAGTAGTATATTAGGGGATAGCAATCAGCCCCAGCATTTT.

The sample holds one count of this clone. The rearrangement uses TRBV9 and TRBJ2-2, with 11 bases that match TRBD2. Germline-derived CDR1 and CDR2 are SGDLS and YYNGEE. The CDR3 extends over 15 amino acids. Trimming took 1 base from V and 8 from J; bases not matched to a gene: 4. CDR3 sequence reads: CASSVTTSGTGELFF. DNA of the CDR3: TGTGCCAGCAGCGTAACGACTAGCGGGACAGGGGAGCTGTTTTTT.

The rearrangement links TRBV7-2 to TRBJ1-3, with unresolved D. V dropped 5 bases and J dropped 7 bases, with 21 bases sitting between them. Germline V gene data show CDR1 as SGHTA and CDR2 as FQGNSA. This CDR3 is built from 16 residues. CDR3 loop: CASSPRTGVGRNTIYF. DNA of the CDR3: TGTGCCAGCAGCCCACGGACCGGGGTCGGCCGTAACACCATATATTTT.

The V and J genes are TRBV6-5 and TRBJ1-5; no clear D gene. The CDR3 sequence is 11 residues long. CDR1 and CDR2 from the germline V gene are MNHEY and SVGAGI. V shed 6 bases and J shed 5 bases, with 5 bases lying between them. The CDR3 bases are TGTGCCAGCAGGGGAGATCAGCCCCAGCATTTT. Translating gives CASRGDQPQHF.

Here the CDR3 reads CASSLNSLYNEQFF. The CDR3 nucleotides read TGCGCCAGCAGCTTGAACAGTCTATACAATGAGCAGTTCTTC. The chain is built from TRBV5-1 and TRBJ2-1; D not certain. Germline values: CDR1 SGHRS, CDR2 YFSETQ. V was pared by 1 base and J by 4 bases, with 9 bases between. This CDR3 comprises 14 residues.

The chain carries TRBV5-6 and TRBJ1-1; D perhaps matches TRBD1 (5 bases). The CDR3 contains 14 residues. Germline values: CDR1 SGHDT, CDR2 YYEEEE. Trimming took 1 base from V and 1 from J, leaving 8 bases between them. The CDR3 DNA sequence: TGTGCCAGCAGCTTGTTAGGGGCGAACACTGAAGCTTTCTTT. It translates to CASSLLGANTEAFF.

This sequence joins TRBV28 and TRBJ1-5; D is ambiguous. CDR3 length equals 13 residues. V lost 6 bases to trimming and J lost 0 bases, with 6 bases between them. Germline CDR1 is MDHEN and CDR2 is SYDVKM. CDR3 coding DNA: TGTGCCAGCAGGAGCCATAGCAATCAGCCCCAGCATTTT. Its translation is CASRSHSNQPQHF.

The V and J genes are TRBV5-1 and TRBJ2-2; maybe TRBD1 (6 bases). The germline V gene has CDR1 SGHRS and CDR2 YFSETQ. V lost 3 bases, J lost 4 bases, and 10 bases lay in between. CDR3 length: 14 residues. Written as DNA, the CDR3 is TGCGCCAGCAGCTGGGGACAACGCACCGGGGAGCTGTTTTTT. Its protein is CASSWGQRTGELFF.

The chain links TRBV19 to TRBJ1-5, with 9 bases matching TRBD1. CDR3 size: 15 residues. V lost 3 bases and J lost 3; bases outside the gene matches: 3. Germline CDR1 reads LNHDA; CDR2 reads SQIVND (reference sequence). This CDR3 reads CASSIGTGYNQPQHF. The DNA of the CDR3 is TGTGCCAGTAGTATTGGGACAGGGTACAATCAGCCCCAGCATTTT.